What follows are 25 T cell receptor beta chains derived from one specimen sequenced in a study of Ad26.COV2.S vaccination and SARS-CoV-2 variants. Treatment meaning: about 20 received Ad26.COV2.S at low or high dose, single or two shots; 5 received placebo; per-sample allocation not given. Day 63 following the first vaccine or placebo injection was when the samples were taken. Clones were sequenced by immunoSEQ multiplex PCR, and TCRdb holds only the in-frame ones, with some missing. The sample lists 380,000 or so clones; roughly four fifths were seen once. Sequences were derived from peripheral blood, sampled in a trial of Ad26.COV2.S vaccine versus placebo. The receptors shown here come from a person between 18 and 65 years old who received the Ad26.COV2.S COVID-19 vaccine or a placebo.

In regard to this clone: This CDR3 is also generated by other DNA sequences in the sample. The chain is built from TRBV27 and TRBJ1-1; D unclear. V lost 5 bases, J lost 0 bases, and 7 bases lay in between. CDR3 size: 13 residues. Per the germline V gene, CDR1 is MNHEY and CDR2 is SMNVEV (reference sequence). CDR3 DNA sequence: TGTGCCAGCAGTCTCGGAATGAACACTGAAGCTTTCTTT. The encoded protein is CASSLGMNTEAFF.

The chain recombines TRBV5-1 with TRBJ2-7; TRBD1 agrees at 11 bases. The trim removed 4 bases at V and 7 bases at J, leaving 10 bases unmatched. This CDR3 region has 15 residues. CDR1 SGHRS and CDR2 YFSETQ come from the germline V gene. The DNA for the CDR3 is TGCGCCAGCAGCAAATCCGGACAGGGGGCCGGGGAGCAGTACTTC. As protein: CASSKSGQGAGEQYF. The full variable domain, in which reference TRBV5-1 and TRBJ2-7 provide the parts outside the CDR3, is KAGVTQTPRYLIKTRGQQVTLSCSPISGHRSVSWYQQTPGQGLQFLFEYFSETQRNKGNFPGRFSGRQFSNSRSEMNVSTLELGDSALYLCASSKSGQGAGEQYFGPGTRLTVT.

The chain uses TRBV18 and TRBJ1-2; 7 nucleotides match TRBD1. V trimming: 4 bases; J trimming: 8 bases; junction bases outside the gene matches: 7. The germline gives CDR1 KGHSH, CDR2 LQKENI. The CDR3 has 13 residues. The CDR3 is CASSQNTGVGYTF. CDR3 DNA sequence: TGTGCCAGCTCACAAAATACAGGGGTCGGCTACACCTTC.

The V and J genes are TRBV12-3 or TRBV12-4 and TRBJ1-5; D call uncertain. This CDR3 spans 13 amino acids. Between the trimmed V and J ends, which lost 6 bases and 4 bases, there was a span of 10 bases. DNA of the CDR3: TGTGCCAGCAGCAAGTCGGGTAATCAGCCCCAGCATTTT. It codes for CASSKSGNQPQHF.

This clone appeared a few times. The J gene is TRBJ2-1, the V gene TRBV20-1, with 7 bases matching TRBD2. The V gene's germline CDR1 is DFQATT and CDR2 SNEGSKA (reference sequence). The ends lost 3 bases at V and 9 bases at J; junction bases unmatched: 2. This CDR3 is built from 11 residues. The CDR3 nucleotides read TGCAGTGCTAGCGGGGGGACTGAGCAGTTCTTC. Translation gives CSASGGTEQFF.

This clone appeared once. V gene TRBV11-2 combines with J gene TRBJ1-1; D unresolved. Between the trimmed V and J ends, which lost 0 bases and 4 bases, there was a span of 9 bases. The CDR3 is made up of 14 amino acids. Germline loops: CDR1 SGHAT, CDR2 FQNNGV. The CDR3 here is CASSLDLGGTEAFF. The CDR3 DNA reads as TGTGCCAGCAGCTTAGATTTGGGAGGCACTGAAGCTTTCTTT.

This clone came up once. The gene calls are TRBV7-2 and TRBJ1-2; D remains ambiguous. The ends were cut back, 5 bases at V and 3 bases at J, with 10 bases in the middle. CDR1 and CDR2 (germline): SGHTA, FQGNSA. This CDR3 has 13 residues. The CDR3 region has the DNA TGTGCCAGCAGCCCGCGGGGATACTATGGCTACACCTTC. Residues: CASSPRGYYGYTF.

This chain connects TRBV5-1 to TRBJ2-1, with 9 nucleotides matching TRBD2. V gave up 4 bases and J gave up 10 bases; unmatched junction bases: 12. In germline, CDR1 is SGHRS, CDR2 YFSETQ. CDR3 size: 15 residues. CDR3 region: CASSALGGRAEEQFF. For the CDR3, the DNA is TGCGCCAGCAGCGCTCTCGGCGGGAGGGCCGAGGAGCAGTTCTTC.

The chain uses TRBV3-1 (or the pseudogene TRBV3-2) and TRBJ2-7; the match to TRBD1 covers 8 bases. In germline, CDR1 is LGHDT, CDR2 YNNKEL (reference sequence). J was trimmed by 5 bases and V by 4 bases; bases with no gene match: 13. The CDR3 contains 16 residues. CDR3 sequence (DNA): TGTGCCAGCAGCCCGCCCTTTGGACAGGGATCGAACGAGCAGTACTTC. Translated, it gives CASSPPFGQGSNEQYF.

V usage is TRBV6-6 and J usage is TRBJ1-3; weak D call: TRBD1 (5 bases). The germline V and J ends were trimmed by 6 bases and 9 bases, with 21 bases remaining between them. Germline V gives CDR1 MNHNY, CDR2 SVGAGI (reference sequence). The CDR3 loop spans 15 amino acids. CDR3 region: CASSTLVTKGTTIYF. The DNA for the CDR3 is TGTGCCAGCAGCACCCTGGTTACCAAGGGGACCACCATATATTTT.

The chain joins TRBV7-8 to TRBJ2-7; D might be TRBD1 (6 bases). The germline V gene encodes CDR1 SGHVS and CDR2 FQNEAQ. The V gene lost 3 bases and the J gene lost 0 bases, with 9 bases spanning the gap. The CDR3 sequence is 14 residues long. The CDR3 DNA is TGTGCCAGCAGCTTTCAGGGGAGCTCCTACGAGCAGTACTTC. It encodes CASSFQGSSYEQYF. The full variable domain, its missing parts supplied by reference TRBV7-8 and TRBJ2-7, is GAGVSQSPRYKVAKRGQDVALRCDPISGHVSLFWYQQALGQGPEFLTYFQNEAQLDKSGLPSDRFFAERPEGSVSTLKIQRTQQEDSAVYLCASSFQGSSYEQYFGPGTRLTVT.

This clone was seen once. The chain joins TRBV10-2 to TRBJ2-3, with no clear D. The CDR3 is made up of 15 amino acids. The germline V gene has CDR1 WSHSY and CDR2 SAAADI. Deletions cut 6 bases from V and 2 bases from J, with 15 bases between. CDR3 loop: CASRYSQPSTDTQYF. The DNA of the CDR3 is TGCGCCAGCAGGTACAGCCAGCCTTCCACAGATACGCAGTATTTT.

The chain couples TRBV5-6 to TRBJ1-2, with 7 bases identical to TRBD1. The CDR3 runs 15 residues. Germline V lookup: CDR1 SGHDT, CDR2 YYEEEE. J gave up 5 bases and V 4 bases, and 11 bases lay outside the gene matches. CDR3 amino acids: CASSPLGTDPYGYTF. CDR3 DNA sequence: TGTGCCAGCAGCCCCCTCGGGACAGACCCTTATGGCTACACCTTC.

This sequence joins TRBV5-1 and TRBJ2-3, with D perhaps matching TRBD1 (5 bases). CDR3 length: 14 residues. The germline V and J ends were trimmed by 0 bases and 4 bases, with 9 bases remaining between them. Per the germline V gene, CDR1 is SGHRS and CDR2 is YFSETQ. CDR3: CASSLVDRSDTQYF. The CDR3 nucleotides read TGCGCCAGCAGCTTGGTCGACAGATCAGATACGCAGTATTTT.

The gene calls are TRBV11-3 and TRBJ1-2, with 10 bases that match TRBD1. CDR1 is SGHNT and CDR2 is YENEEA in the germline V gene. Trimming cost V 5 bases and J 7 bases; bases outside gene matches: 4. The CDR3 is 13 residues long. The CDR3 loop reads CASSRDRGGGYTF. The DNA for the CDR3 is TGTGCCAGCAGCCGGGACAGGGGAGGTGGCTACACCTTC.

V and J are TRBV4-3 and TRBJ2-2, with D perhaps TRBD2 (5 bases). Per germline, CDR1 LGHNA and CDR2 YSLEER. Between the trimmed V and J ends, which lost 5 bases and 4 bases, there was a span of 14 bases. This CDR3 has 15 residues. The CDR3 protein is CASSEDFQFTGELFF. In DNA form, the CDR3 reads TGCGCCAGCAGCGAGGACTTCCAATTCACCGGGGAGCTGTTTTTT.

This clone was observed a few times. The V gene is TRBV24-1, the J gene TRBJ1-1; possible D gene TRBD1, 5 bases. This CDR3 has 13 residues. V lost 0 bases to trimming and J lost 5 bases, with 6 bases between them. The germline V gene encodes CDR1 KGHDR and CDR2 SFDVKD. The DNA of the CDR3 is TGTGCCACCAGTGATTTGAAGGGGACTGAAGCTTTCTTT. Amino acid sequence: CATSDLKGTEAFF.

This sequence joins TRBV19 and TRBJ1-5; D is unresolved. V lost 3 bases and J lost 0, with 3 bases in between. CDR1 is LNHDA, CDR2 SQIVND, per germline (reference sequence). This CDR3 is 13 amino acids long. This CDR3 is CASSMGSNQPQHF. The DNA of the CDR3 is TGTGCCAGTAGTATGGGTAGCAATCAGCCCCAGCATTTT.

The chain combines TRBV19 with TRBJ1-2; TRBD1 matches 10 bases. From germline, CDR1 is LNHDA and CDR2 SQIVND (reference sequence). This CDR3 has 16 amino acids. V shed 6 bases and J 2 bases; nucleotides not matched to a gene: 9. The CDR3 sequence: CASRDRTGGVNYGYTF. The CDR3 coding sequence is TGTGCCAGTAGGGACCGGACAGGGGGTGTCAACTATGGCTACACCTTC. The full variable domain, rest sourced from reference TRBV19 and TRBJ1-2, is DGGITQSPKYLFRKEGQNVTLSCEQNLNHDAMYWYRQDPGQGLRLIYYSQIVNDFQKGDIAEGYSVSREKKESFPLTVTSAQKNPTAFYLCASRDRTGGVNYGYTFGSGTRLTVV.

This sequence joins TRBV23-1 and TRBJ2-1, with 8 bases matching TRBD1. TRBV23-1 is assigned to the ORF class and has an uncertain function. CDR3 length: 12 residues. V lost 4 bases and J lost 15; bases outside the gene matches: 8. CDR3 sequence: CASSPLGQGRFF. CDR3 bases: TGCGCCAGCAGTCCGCTAGGACAGGGACGGTTCTTC.

A single count supports this clone. This sequence joins TRBV5-6 and TRBJ2-5, with 7 bases lining up with TRBD2. Germline trimming cut 1 base from V and 4 bases from J; bases unmatched to any gene: 1. Germline CDR1 is SGHDT and CDR2 is YYEEEE. The CDR3 length is 13 residues. This chain's CDR3 is CASSLWGGETQYF. In DNA form, the CDR3 reads TGTGCCAGCAGCTTGTGGGGGGGAGAGACCCAGTACTTC.

The chain carries TRBV6-5 and TRBJ2-3; D is perhaps TRBD1 or TRBD2 (6 bases each). Germline V CDR1 and CDR2: MNHEY, SVGAGI. Trimming removed 3 bases at V and 0 bases at J, with 13 bases between. The CDR3 loop spans 16 amino acids. The CDR3 DNA follows: TGTGCCAGCAGTTATGGCCGGGGGCCTAGCACAGATACGCAGTATTTT. As protein: CASSYGRGPSTDTQYF.

The V and J genes are TRBV12-3 or TRBV12-4 and TRBJ1-5; the D is unclear. Trimming took off 6 bases at V and 7 bases at J, with 10 bases between the two ends. The CDR3 length is 12 residues. The CDR3 DNA sequence: TGTGCCAGCAGCGCTCCGGGACAGCCCCAGCATTTT. This sequence encodes CASSAPGQPQHF.

CDR3 nucleotide sequence: TGTGCCAGCTCCCGCGAAACCACCTATGGCTACACCTTC. The encoded protein is CASSRETTYGYTF. The gene calls are TRBV2 and TRBJ1-2; D is uncertain. The germline V gene has CDR1 SNHLY and CDR2 FYNNEI. This CDR3 is 13 amino acids long. Trimming shortened V by 8 bases and J by 4 bases, and 14 bases separated the two germline ends.

This chain joins TRBV27 and TRBJ1-1; no clear D gene. This CDR3 has 13 amino acids. V was pared by 3 bases and J by 11 bases, with 16 bases between. Germline lookup yields CDR1 MNHEY and CDR2 SMNVEV (reference sequence). The chain's CDR3 is CASSFTDPWLAFF. CDR3 sequence (DNA): TGTGCCAGCAGTTTCACCGACCCATGGTTGGCTTTCTTT.